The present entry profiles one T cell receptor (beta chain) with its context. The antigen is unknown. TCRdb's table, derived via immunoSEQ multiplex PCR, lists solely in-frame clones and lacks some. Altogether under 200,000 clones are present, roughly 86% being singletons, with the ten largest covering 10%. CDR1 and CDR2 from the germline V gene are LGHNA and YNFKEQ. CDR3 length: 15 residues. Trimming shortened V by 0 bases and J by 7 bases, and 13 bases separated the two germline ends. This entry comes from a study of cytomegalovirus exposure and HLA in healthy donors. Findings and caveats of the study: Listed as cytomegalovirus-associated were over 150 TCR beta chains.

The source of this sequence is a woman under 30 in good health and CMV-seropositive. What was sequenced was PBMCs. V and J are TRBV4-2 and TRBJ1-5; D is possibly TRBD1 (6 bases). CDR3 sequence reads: CASSQDAGTGQPQHF. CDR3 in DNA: TGTGCCAGCAGCCAAGATGCGGGTACAGGGCAGCCCCAGCATTTT.